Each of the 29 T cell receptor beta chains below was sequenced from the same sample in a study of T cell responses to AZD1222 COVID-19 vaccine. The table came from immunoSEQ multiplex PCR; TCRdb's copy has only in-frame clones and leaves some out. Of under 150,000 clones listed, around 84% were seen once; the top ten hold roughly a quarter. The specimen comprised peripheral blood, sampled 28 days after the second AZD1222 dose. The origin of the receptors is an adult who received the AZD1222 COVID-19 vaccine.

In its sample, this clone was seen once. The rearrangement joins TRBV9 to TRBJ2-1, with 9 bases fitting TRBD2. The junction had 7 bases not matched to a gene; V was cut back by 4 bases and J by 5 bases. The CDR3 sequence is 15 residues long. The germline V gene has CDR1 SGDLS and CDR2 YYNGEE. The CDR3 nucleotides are TGTGCCAGCAGCTCAGGGACTAGCTTCCACAATGAGCAGTTCTTC. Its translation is CASSSGTSFHNEQFF.

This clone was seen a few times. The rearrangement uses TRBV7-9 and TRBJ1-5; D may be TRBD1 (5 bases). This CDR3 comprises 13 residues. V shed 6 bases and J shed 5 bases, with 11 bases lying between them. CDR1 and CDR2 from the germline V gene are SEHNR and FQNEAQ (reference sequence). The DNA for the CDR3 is TGTGCCAGCAGTTCAGGGACCCATCAGCCCCAGCATTTT. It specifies CASSSGTHQPQHF.

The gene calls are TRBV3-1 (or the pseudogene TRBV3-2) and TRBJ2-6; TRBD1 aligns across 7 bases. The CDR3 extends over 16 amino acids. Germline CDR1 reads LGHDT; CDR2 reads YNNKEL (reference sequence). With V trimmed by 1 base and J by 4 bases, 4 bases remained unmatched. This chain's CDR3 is CASSQGTGDGANVLTF. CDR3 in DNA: TGTGCCAGCAGCCAAGGTACAGGGGACGGGGCCAACGTCCTGACTTTC.

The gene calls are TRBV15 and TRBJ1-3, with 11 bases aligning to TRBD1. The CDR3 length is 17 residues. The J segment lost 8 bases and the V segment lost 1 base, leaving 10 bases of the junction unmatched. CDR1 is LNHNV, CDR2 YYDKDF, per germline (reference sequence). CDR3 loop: CATSRVLRDRGKDTIYF. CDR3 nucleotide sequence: TGTGCCACCAGCAGAGTTCTTCGGGACAGGGGGAAAGACACCATATATTTT.

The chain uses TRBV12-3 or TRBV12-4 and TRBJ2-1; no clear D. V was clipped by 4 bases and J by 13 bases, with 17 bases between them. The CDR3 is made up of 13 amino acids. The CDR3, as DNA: TGTGCCAGCAGTTGGGCCGTGGCGGCCCGACAGTTCTTC. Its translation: CASSWAVAARQFF.

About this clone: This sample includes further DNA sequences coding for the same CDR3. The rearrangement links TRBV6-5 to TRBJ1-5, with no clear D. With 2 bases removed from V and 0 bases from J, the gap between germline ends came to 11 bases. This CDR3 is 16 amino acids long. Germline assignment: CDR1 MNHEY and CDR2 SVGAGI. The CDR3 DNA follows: TGTGCCAGCAGTTACGGTGGCAGATATAGCAATCAGCCCCAGCATTTT. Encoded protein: CASSYGGRYSNQPQHF.

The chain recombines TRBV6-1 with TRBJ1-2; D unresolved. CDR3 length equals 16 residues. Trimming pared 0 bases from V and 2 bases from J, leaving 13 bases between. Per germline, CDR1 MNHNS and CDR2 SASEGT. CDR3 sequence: CASSEAWSGPNYGYTF. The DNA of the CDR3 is TGTGCCAGCAGTGAAGCTTGGTCCGGCCCCAACTATGGCTACACCTTC.

The CDR3 nucleotides read TGTGCCAGCAGAGACAGGGGCCCTGTTGATACGCAGTATTTT. It yields the protein CASRDRGPVDTQYF. The chain has TRBV7-3 and TRBJ2-3; 8 nucleotides agree with TRBD1. In germline, CDR1 is SGHTA, CDR2 FQGTGA. The CDR3 loop spans 14 amino acids. Trimming cost V 6 bases and J 6 bases; bases outside gene matches: 8.

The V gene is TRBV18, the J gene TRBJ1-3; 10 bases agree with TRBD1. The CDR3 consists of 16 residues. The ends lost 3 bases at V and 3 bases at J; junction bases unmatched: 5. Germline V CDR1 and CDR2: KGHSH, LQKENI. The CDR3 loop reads CASSPSGQGIGNTIYF. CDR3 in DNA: TGTGCCAGCTCACCCTCGGGACAGGGGATTGGAAACACCATATATTTT.

The CDR3 loop reads CASRRGIEQFF. The CDR3 DNA reads TGTGCCAGCAGGCGGGGTATTGAGCAGTTCTTC. This chain connects TRBV4-2 to TRBJ2-1; possible D gene TRBD2, 6 bases. The V end was cut by 6 bases, the J end by 9 bases, with 9 bases between. The CDR3 runs 11 residues. Germline-derived CDR1 and CDR2 are LGHNA and YNFKEQ.

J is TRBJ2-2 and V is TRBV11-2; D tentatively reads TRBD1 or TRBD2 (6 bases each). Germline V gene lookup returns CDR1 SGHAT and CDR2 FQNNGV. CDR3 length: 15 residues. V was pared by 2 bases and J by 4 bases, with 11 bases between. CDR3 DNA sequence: TGTGCCAGCAGCTTAAGTGGAGGGGGCACCGGGGAGCTGTTTTTT. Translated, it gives CASSLSGGGTGELFF.

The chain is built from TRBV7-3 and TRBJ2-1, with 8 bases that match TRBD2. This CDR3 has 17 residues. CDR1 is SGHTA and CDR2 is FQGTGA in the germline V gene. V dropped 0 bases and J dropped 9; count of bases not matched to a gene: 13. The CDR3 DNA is TGTGCCAGCAGCTTAACTTCCCCGGGACTAGTTGGCGGTGAGCAGTTCTTC. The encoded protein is CASSLTSPGLVGGEQFF.

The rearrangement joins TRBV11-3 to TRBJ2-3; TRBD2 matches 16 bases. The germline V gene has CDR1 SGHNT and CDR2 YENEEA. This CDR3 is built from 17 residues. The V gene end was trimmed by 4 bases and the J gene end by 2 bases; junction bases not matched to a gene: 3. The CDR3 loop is CASSSGTSGGATDTQYF. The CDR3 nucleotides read TGTGCCAGCAGCTCCGGGACTAGCGGGGGGGCCACAGATACGCAGTATTTT.

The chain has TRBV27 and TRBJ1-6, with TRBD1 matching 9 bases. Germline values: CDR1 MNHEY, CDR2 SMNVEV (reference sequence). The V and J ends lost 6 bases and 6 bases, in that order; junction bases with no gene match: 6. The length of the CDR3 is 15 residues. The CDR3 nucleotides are TGTGCCAGCAGGACGACAGGGGGTTTTAATTCACCCCTCCACTTT. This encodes CASRTTGGFNSPLHF.

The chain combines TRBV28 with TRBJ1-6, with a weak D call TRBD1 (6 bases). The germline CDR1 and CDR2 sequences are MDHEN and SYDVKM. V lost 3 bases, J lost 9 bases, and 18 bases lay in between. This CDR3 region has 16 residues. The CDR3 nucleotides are TGTGCCAGCAGTTTGACCCCAGGGGTTCAGGTTTCACCCCTCCACTTT. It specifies CASSLTPGVQVSPLHF.

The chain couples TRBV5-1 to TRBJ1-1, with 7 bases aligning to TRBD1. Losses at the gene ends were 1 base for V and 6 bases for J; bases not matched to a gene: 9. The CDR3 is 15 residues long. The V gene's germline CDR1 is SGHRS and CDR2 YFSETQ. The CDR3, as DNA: TGCGCCAGCAGCTTGAGGGGGCGCAGGGAGGCTGAAGCTTTCTTT. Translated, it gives CASSLRGRREAEAFF.

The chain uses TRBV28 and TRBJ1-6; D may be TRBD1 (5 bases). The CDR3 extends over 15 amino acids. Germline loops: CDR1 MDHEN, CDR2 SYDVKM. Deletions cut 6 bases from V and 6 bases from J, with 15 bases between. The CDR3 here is CASSKSEGANSPLHF. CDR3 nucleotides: TGTGCCAGCAGCAAATCGGAAGGGGCTAATTCACCCCTCCACTTT.

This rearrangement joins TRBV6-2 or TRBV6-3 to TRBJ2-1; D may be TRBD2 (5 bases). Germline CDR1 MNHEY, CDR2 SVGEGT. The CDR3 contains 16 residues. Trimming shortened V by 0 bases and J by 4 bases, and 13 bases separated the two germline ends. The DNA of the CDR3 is TGTGCCAGCAGTTACTCCGGACTTCCTATATACAATGAGCAGTTCTTC. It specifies CASSYSGLPIYNEQFF.

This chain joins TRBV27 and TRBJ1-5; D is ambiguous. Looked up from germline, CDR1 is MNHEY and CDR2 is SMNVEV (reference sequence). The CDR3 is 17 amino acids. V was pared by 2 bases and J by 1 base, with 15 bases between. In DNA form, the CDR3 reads TGTGCCAGCAGTTTAGAATGGTTAGGAGGGAGCAATCAGCCCCAGCATTTT. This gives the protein CASSLEWLGGSNQPQHF.

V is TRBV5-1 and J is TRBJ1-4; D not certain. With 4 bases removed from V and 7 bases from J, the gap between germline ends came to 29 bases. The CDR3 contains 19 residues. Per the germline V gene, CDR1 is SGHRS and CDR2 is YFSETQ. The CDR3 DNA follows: TGCGCCAGCAGCGCCGTCCTCAGAGGAGACAAAATACGAAGTGAAAAACTGTTTTTT. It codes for CASSAVLRGDKIRSEKLFF.

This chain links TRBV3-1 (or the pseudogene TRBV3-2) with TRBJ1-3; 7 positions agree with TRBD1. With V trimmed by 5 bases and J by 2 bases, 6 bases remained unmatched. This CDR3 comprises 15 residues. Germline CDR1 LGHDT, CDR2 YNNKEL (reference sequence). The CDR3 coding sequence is TGTGCCAGCAGCACCGGACAGGTCCCTGGAAACACCATATATTTT. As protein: CASSTGQVPGNTIYF.

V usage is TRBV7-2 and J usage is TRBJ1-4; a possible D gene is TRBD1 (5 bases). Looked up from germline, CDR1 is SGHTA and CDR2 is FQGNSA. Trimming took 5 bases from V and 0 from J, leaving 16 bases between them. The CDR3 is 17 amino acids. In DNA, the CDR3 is TGTGCCAGCAGCCTTCGACCGCGGGGCCCAACTAATGAAAAACTGTTTTTT. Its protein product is CASSLRPRGPTNEKLFF.

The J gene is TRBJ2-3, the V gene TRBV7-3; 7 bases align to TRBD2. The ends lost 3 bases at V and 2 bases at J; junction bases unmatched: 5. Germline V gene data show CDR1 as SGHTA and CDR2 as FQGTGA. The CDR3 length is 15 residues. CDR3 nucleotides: TGTGCCAGCAGCTTCGACGGGAGGAACACAGATACGCAGTATTTT. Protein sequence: CASSFDGRNTDTQYF.

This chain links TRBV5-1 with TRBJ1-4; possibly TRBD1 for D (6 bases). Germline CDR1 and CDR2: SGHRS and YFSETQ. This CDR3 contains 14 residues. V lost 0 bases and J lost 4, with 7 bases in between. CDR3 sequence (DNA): TGCGCCAGCAGCTTGGGACAGGTTAATGAAAAACTGTTTTTT. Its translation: CASSLGQVNEKLFF.

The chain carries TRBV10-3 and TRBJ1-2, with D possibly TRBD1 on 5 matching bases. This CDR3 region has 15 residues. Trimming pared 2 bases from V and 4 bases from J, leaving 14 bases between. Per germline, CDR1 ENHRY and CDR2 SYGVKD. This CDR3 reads CAISEEGARTYGYTF. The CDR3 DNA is TGTGCCATCAGTGAGGAAGGGGCTAGGACCTATGGCTACACCTTC.

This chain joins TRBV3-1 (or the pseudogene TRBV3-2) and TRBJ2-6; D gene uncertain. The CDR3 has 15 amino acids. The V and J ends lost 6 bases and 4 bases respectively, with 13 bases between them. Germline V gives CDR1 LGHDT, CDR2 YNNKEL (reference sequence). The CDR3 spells CASSQNSLGANVLTF. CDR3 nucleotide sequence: TGTGCCAGCAGTCAGAACTCATTGGGGGCCAACGTCCTGACTTTC.

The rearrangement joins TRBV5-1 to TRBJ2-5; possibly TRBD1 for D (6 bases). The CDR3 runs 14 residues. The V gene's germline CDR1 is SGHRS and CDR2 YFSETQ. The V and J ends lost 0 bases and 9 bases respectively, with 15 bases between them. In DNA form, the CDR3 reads TGCGCCAGCAGCTTGGTGCAGGGGCCAGGGGCCCAGTACTTC. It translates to CASSLVQGPGAQYF.

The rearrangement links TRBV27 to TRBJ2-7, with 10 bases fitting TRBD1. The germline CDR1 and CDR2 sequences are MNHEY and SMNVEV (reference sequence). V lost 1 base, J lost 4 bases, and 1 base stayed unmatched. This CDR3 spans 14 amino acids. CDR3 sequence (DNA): TGTGCCAGCAGTTTATGGACAGGGGGGTACGAGCAGTACTTC. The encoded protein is CASSLWTGGYEQYF.

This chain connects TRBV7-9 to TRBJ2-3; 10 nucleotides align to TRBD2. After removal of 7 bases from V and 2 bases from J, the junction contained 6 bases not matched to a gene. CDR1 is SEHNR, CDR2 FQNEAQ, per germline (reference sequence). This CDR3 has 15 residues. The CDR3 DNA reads TGTGCCAGCACCAAAACTAGCGGGGCCACAGATACGCAGTATTTT. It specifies CASTKTSGATDTQYF.